This T cell receptor (beta chain) is drawn from a study of blood T cell repertoires in COVID-19. Study-level information: Acute and convalescent COVID-19 specimens originated in the United States, Italy and Spain. Sources were T cells, B-cell-depleted T cells, or PBMCs; the material itself was cDNA or gDNA.

Under the authors' procedure: Amplification of reference gene primers was used by the study to estimate nucleated cell counts. Clones were read by immunoSEQ multiplex PCR, and TCRdb kept only the in-frame ones, dropping some. V, J and clone size derive from that table, while D and trimming were established from the DNA sequence. The profile shows about 270,000 clones, 80% to 90% of them singletons. From germline, CDR1 is MNHNY and CDR2 SVGAGI (reference sequence). CDR3 length equals 15 residues. V lost 6 bases, J lost 7 bases, and 10 bases stayed unmatched. The specimen was peripheral blood. The receptor's source is a woman aged 70-85 years with acute or convalescent COVID-19. V is TRBV6-6 and J is TRBJ1-5, with 9 positions matching TRBD1. The CDR3 nucleotides are TGTGCCAGCAGATCTACGGACAGGGGCGGACAGCCCCAGCATTTT. Its translation: CASRSTDRGGQPQHF.